This is a list of T cell receptor beta chains from one sample in a study of blood T cells in healthy people across ages. One entry per CDR3 protein results from TCRdb running MiXCR on the 5' RACE reads. The sample comprises 1 million or so distinct CDR3 sequences, 20% to 25% of which are singletons, and approximately 0.7% rests with the top ten. The same sample was also used in a study of T cells of mothers and their children.

Specimen: blood. The receptors come from a girl aged 2-10 years in good health. Both conserved end residues are part of each CDR3. The D gene is left open where the match is weak. Where a row states a size, it is once, few, many or the class of an expanded clone; other rows omit it.

d_call: NA; v_call: TRBV11-2; clone_size: few; j_call: TRBJ2-1; cdr3_nt: TGTGCCAGCAGCTTGTCCCAAAGCAATGAGCAGTTCTTC; cdr3_aa: CASSLSQSNEQFF
d_call: TRBD2; v_call: TRBV6-2/TRBV6-3; clone_size: NA; j_call: TRBJ2-3; cdr3_nt: TGTGCCAGCAGTTACTCAGCGGGAGGAGATACGCAGTATTTT; cdr3_aa: CASSYSAGGDTQYF
d_call: NA; v_call: TRBV3-1; clone_size: few; j_call: TRBJ2-7; cdr3_nt: TGTGCCAGCAGCCAATCTACTCGCTACGAGCAGTACTTC; cdr3_aa: CASSQSTRYEQYF
d_call: NA; v_call: TRBV7-9; clone_size: few; j_call: TRBJ1-4; cdr3_nt: TGTGCCAGCAGCCTAAAACAGGCAACTAATGAAAAACTGTTTTTT; cdr3_aa: CASSLKQATNEKLFF
d_call: NA; v_call: TRBV28; clone_size: NA; j_call: TRBJ2-7; cdr3_nt: TGTGCCAGCAGCTTAGGTGGGCGGACCTACGAGCAGTACTTC; cdr3_aa: CASSLGGRTYEQYF
d_call: NA; v_call: TRBV20-1; clone_size: few; j_call: TRBJ1-1; cdr3_nt: TGCAGTGCCCAATTGGCCGGGAATGCTTTCTTT; cdr3_aa: CSAQLAGNAFF
d_call: TRBD2; v_call: TRBV10-3; clone_size: few; j_call: TRBJ2-5; cdr3_nt: TGTGCCATCGCAGCGGGAGGGCAAGAGACCCAGTACTTC; cdr3_aa: CAIAAGGQETQYF
d_call: NA; v_call: TRBV5-6; clone_size: NA; j_call: TRBJ1-4; cdr3_nt: TGTGCCAGCAGCTTGGGGGTTCCGGGGCTTGAAAAACTGTTTTTT; cdr3_aa: CASSLGVPGLEKLFF
d_call: TRBD2; v_call: TRBV7-2; clone_size: few; j_call: TRBJ2-3; cdr3_nt: TGTGCCAGCAGCTATGCTAGCGGGGGGTCGCGGGATACGCAGTATTTT; cdr3_aa: CASSYASGGSRDTQYF
d_call: NA; v_call: TRBV3-1; clone_size: NA; j_call: TRBJ2-5; cdr3_nt: TGTGCCAGCAGCCCGATACCCCCCAGGGTAGGGGAGACCCAGTACTTC; cdr3_aa: CASSPIPPRVGETQYF
d_call: TRBD1; v_call: TRBV7-9; clone_size: few; j_call: TRBJ2-1; cdr3_nt: TGTGCCAGCCTCCTATACGACAGGGCCAATGAGCAGTTCTTC; cdr3_aa: CASLLYDRANEQFF
d_call: NA; v_call: TRBV20-1; clone_size: few; j_call: TRBJ2-5; cdr3_nt: TGCAGTGCGAGTAAGGCGGTCCAAGAGACCCAGTACTTC; cdr3_aa: CSASKAVQETQYF
d_call: NA; v_call: TRBV5-4; clone_size: few; j_call: TRBJ2-1; cdr3_nt: TGTGCCAGCAGCTTGGGGGGGGGGCTTGGGAGGTCCTACAATGAGCAGTTCTTC; cdr3_aa: CASSLGGGLGRSYNEQFF
d_call: NA; v_call: TRBV15; clone_size: NA; j_call: TRBJ1-5; cdr3_nt: TGTGCCACCAGTTTAGAGAATCAGCCCCAGCATTTT; cdr3_aa: CATSLENQPQHF
d_call: NA; v_call: TRBV6-1; clone_size: few; j_call: TRBJ2-7; cdr3_nt: TGTGCCAGCAGGTTACAGGGAAACGTCTACGAGCAGTACTTC; cdr3_aa: CASRLQGNVYEQYF
d_call: NA; v_call: TRBV7-8; clone_size: NA; j_call: TRBJ2-5; cdr3_nt: TGTGCCAGCAGCTTAGGGGGGGGGCTCGCCCCTCCATACTTC; cdr3_aa: CASSLGGGLAPPYF
d_call: TRBD2; v_call: TRBV4-2; clone_size: NA; j_call: TRBJ2-1; cdr3_nt: TGTGCCAGCAGCCATCTTGAAACTAGCGGGAGAGACAATGAGCAGTTCTTC; cdr3_aa: CASSHLETSGRDNEQFF
d_call: NA; v_call: TRBV7-3; clone_size: NA; j_call: TRBJ1-2; cdr3_nt: TGTGCCAGCAGCTTAGGGGACGGCCATAACTATGGCTACACCTTC; cdr3_aa: CASSLGDGHNYGYTF
d_call: NA; v_call: TRBV29-1; clone_size: NA; j_call: TRBJ2-5; cdr3_nt: TGCAGCGTTGTCTACTTTGCAGAAGAGACCCAGTACTTC; cdr3_aa: CSVVYFAEETQYF
d_call: TRBD2; v_call: TRBV20-1; clone_size: NA; j_call: TRBJ2-5; cdr3_nt: TGCAGTGCGAGACTAGCGGGGGTTCAAGAGACCCAGTACTTC; cdr3_aa: CSARLAGVQETQYF
d_call: NA; v_call: TRBV20-1; clone_size: NA; j_call: TRBJ1-1; cdr3_nt: TGCAGTCTCCAAAGACAGTCAATGAACACTGAAGCTTTCTTT; cdr3_aa: CSLQRQSMNTEAFF
d_call: NA; v_call: TRBV9; clone_size: few; j_call: TRBJ2-7; cdr3_nt: NA; cdr3_aa: CASSVGSGTAYF
d_call: NA; v_call: TRBV4-3; clone_size: NA; j_call: TRBJ2-5; cdr3_nt: TGCGCCAGCAGCCGAGAGCAGGGATTACAAGAGACCCAGTACTTC; cdr3_aa: CASSREQGLQETQYF
d_call: TRBD1; v_call: TRBV9; clone_size: NA; j_call: TRBJ1-2; cdr3_nt: TGTGCCAGCAGCGCTGGGGACAGGGTCTATGGCTACACCTTC; cdr3_aa: CASSAGDRVYGYTF
d_call: TRBD1; v_call: TRBV15; clone_size: few; j_call: TRBJ2-7; cdr3_nt: TGTGCCACCAGCACCGGGACAGGGGCCTACGAGCAGTACTTC; cdr3_aa: CATSTGTGAYEQYF
d_call: NA; v_call: TRBV12-3/TRBV12-4; clone_size: NA; j_call: TRBJ2-7; cdr3_nt: TGTGCCAGCACCGAGGGTAACTCATTCTACGAGCAGTACTTC; cdr3_aa: CASTEGNSFYEQYF
d_call: TRBD1; v_call: TRBV7-9; clone_size: few; j_call: TRBJ1-1; cdr3_nt: TGTGCCAGCAGCTACACCAGGGGGCGGAACACTGAAGCTTTCTTT; cdr3_aa: CASSYTRGRNTEAFF
d_call: NA; v_call: TRBV7-9; clone_size: NA; j_call: TRBJ2-5; cdr3_nt: TGTGCCAGCAGCCTCCCGACGGCCGAGATGACCCAGTACTTC; cdr3_aa: CASSLPTAEMTQYF
d_call: NA; v_call: TRBV11-2; clone_size: NA; j_call: TRBJ2-3; cdr3_nt: TGTGCCAGCAGCTTCAGGTTACTCGGGGTTGCTACAGATACGCAGTATTTT; cdr3_aa: CASSFRLLGVATDTQYF
d_call: NA; v_call: TRBV6-1; clone_size: NA; j_call: TRBJ2-1; cdr3_nt: TGTGCCAGCCGGTCGTCCCCAGCCCTGTACAATGAGCAGTTCTTC; cdr3_aa: CASRSSPALYNEQFF
d_call: NA; v_call: TRBV7-9; clone_size: NA; j_call: TRBJ2-5; cdr3_nt: TGTGCCAGCCTCGAGAGGGGCCAAGAGACCCAGTACTTC; cdr3_aa: CASLERGQETQYF
d_call: TRBD2; v_call: TRBV20-1; clone_size: NA; j_call: TRBJ2-7; cdr3_nt: TGCAGTGCTTGTCTAGCGGGAGTGGGGGGCTACGAGCAGTACTTC; cdr3_aa: CSACLAGVGGYEQYF
d_call: NA; v_call: TRBV7-7; clone_size: few; j_call: TRBJ1-1; cdr3_nt: TGTGCTAGCAGTTCAGGGGAGTTGACTGAAGCTTTCTTT; cdr3_aa: CASSSGELTEAFF